This TCR beta chain was recovered during a study of blood T cell repertoires in COVID-19. Background on the study: The origin of the acute and convalescent COVID-19 samples was the United States, Italy and Spain. T cells, B-cell-depleted T cells, or PBMCs supplied cDNA or gDNA.

Original processing notes: Estimates of nucleated cell counts were drawn from the amplification of reference gene primers. Only in-frame clones appear in the TCRdb table, and some are missing; sequencing was by immunoSEQ multiplex PCR. The V and J calls and clone size come from that table; D and trimming were worked out from the DNA. The sample holds 40,000 or so clones, 60% to 85% seen once. The germline V gene encodes CDR1 MNHNS and CDR2 SASEGT. The length of the CDR3 is 14 residues. V gave up 1 base and J gave up 4 bases, with 10 bases separating them. Sequenced: peripheral blood. V and J are TRBV6-1 and TRBJ2-5, with TRBD2 as a possible D gene (6 bases). This TCR was sampled from a man aged 70-80 years with acute or convalescent COVID-19. The CDR3 DNA sequence: TGTGCCAGCAGTGAAGTGGGGGGTCGAGAGACCCAGTACTTC. It specifies CASSEVGGRETQYF.